One and the same sample provided the 27 T cell receptor beta chains below, sequenced in a study of lung T cells in sarcoidosis with Löfgren's syndrome. TCRdb independently ran MiXCR on the reads; one entry per CDR3 protein. The table records about 63,000 distinct CDR3 sequences, around 20% of them present only once. The sample was CD4+ T cells from PBMCs. These receptors originate from a human donor with sarcoidosis (Löfgren's syndrome or another form), or a control subject (not recorded which).

The rearrangement links TRBV2 to TRBJ1-2; D gene uncertain. The V gene lost 3 bases and the J gene lost 6 bases, with 14 bases spanning the gap. The CDR3 is made up of 14 amino acids. Germline V gene sequence: CDR1 SNHLY, CDR2 FYNNEI. The CDR3 region has the DNA TGTGCCAGCAGTGATAGCACGTGGAGGGATGGCTACACCTTC. The encoded protein is CASSDSTWRDGYTF.

There are a few counts of this clonotype. This may come from a read error, since a much larger clone is one base off. In DNA form, the CDR3 reads TGTGCCAGCAGGGCAGAAGAACTGTTTTTT. Protein sequence: CASRAEELFF. V gene TRBV28 combines with J gene TRBJ1-4; D gene uncertain. V lost 6 bases to trimming and J lost 12 bases, with 8 bases between them. Germline CDR1 and CDR2: MDHEN and SYDVKM. CDR3 length equals 10 residues. The variable domain in full, with the rest retrieved from reference TRBV28 and TRBJ1-4, is DVKVTQSSRYLVKRTGEKVFLECVQDMDHENMFWYRQDPGLGLRLIYFSYDVKMKEKGDIPEGYSVSREKKERFSLILESASTNQTSMYLCASRAEELFFGSGTQLSVL.

The J gene is TRBJ1-1, the V gene TRBV2; D is undetermined. The CDR3 length is 13 residues. Germline CDR1 reads SNHLY; CDR2 reads FYNNEI. V shed 7 bases and J shed 4 bases, with 13 bases lying between them. The CDR3 region is CASTFGHPTEAFF. The CDR3 DNA is TGTGCCAGCACCTTCGGCCATCCCACTGAAGCTTTCTTT.

V and J are TRBV2 and TRBJ1-2; 7 nucleotides align to TRBD1. Germline loops: CDR1 SNHLY, CDR2 FYNNEI. With V trimmed by 5 bases and J by 6 bases, 12 bases remained unmatched. The CDR3 extends over 15 amino acids. The CDR3, as DNA: TGTGCCAGCAGTCGAACAGGGGTGGTTTTGGATGGCTACACCTTC. It yields the protein CASSRTGVVLDGYTF.

In its sample, this clonotype is medium-sized. For the CDR3, the DNA is TGTGCCAGCAGTTTAAGCAGAAACACAGATACGCAGTATTTT. Protein: CASSLSRNTDTQYF. The chain uses TRBV27 and TRBJ2-3; the D is unclear. Germline V CDR1 and CDR2: MNHEY, SMNVEV (reference sequence). This CDR3 region has 14 residues. V was clipped by 2 bases and J by 2 bases, with 8 bases between them.

This clonotype has at least ten counts. DNA of the CDR3: TGCAGCGTTGAAGATCAAGCGAACACTGAAGCTTTCTTT. It is translated as CSVEDQANTEAFF. This chain connects TRBV29-1 to TRBJ1-1; D gene unclear. CDR1 SQVTM and CDR2 ANQGSEA come from the germline V gene. V lost 0 bases, J lost 1 base, and 6 bases lay in between. The CDR3 spans 13 residues.

This chain uses TRBV18 with TRBJ2-1; D is ambiguous. Germline CDR1 reads KGHSH; CDR2 reads LQKENI. The CDR3 is made up of 14 amino acids. The ends were cut back, 4 bases at V and 4 bases at J, with 11 bases in the middle. The CDR3 spells CASSLQTDYNEQFF. The CDR3 region has the DNA TGTGCCAGCTCACTACAGACGGATTACAATGAGCAGTTCTTC.

Of note for this clonotype: An end of the junction differs from the germline gene, which may be a read error. The chain is built from TRBV7-9 and TRBJ1-1; D gene unclear. Per germline, CDR1 SEHNR and CDR2 FQNEAQ (reference sequence). This CDR3 has 13 residues. DNA of the CDR3: TGTGCCAGCAGCGCCGCCCAGAACACTGGAGCTTTCTTT. Amino acid sequence: CASSAAQNTGAFF.

This clonotype was observed a few times. The J gene is TRBJ2-5, the V gene TRBV7-8, with TRBD2 as a possible D gene (5 bases). Germline-derived CDR1 and CDR2 are SGHVS and FQNEAQ. Trimming removed 5 bases at V and 7 bases at J, with 14 bases between. The CDR3 length is 13 residues. The CDR3 sequence: CASSLDWSGTQYF. The CDR3 DNA sequence: TGTGCCAGCAGCCTCGACTGGAGCGGGACCCAGTACTTC.

This clonotype has only a few counts. The CDR3 protein is CASSIGPIRNYGYTF. Here the CDR3 DNA reads TGTGCCAGTAGTATTGGACCGATAAGGAACTATGGCTACACCTTC. The rearrangement joins TRBV19 to TRBJ1-2; D not resolved. Trimming stripped 3 bases from V and 2 bases from J, with 13 bases between. The CDR3 runs 15 residues. Per the germline V gene, CDR1 is LNHDA and CDR2 is SQIVND (reference sequence).

Here the CDR3 reads CASSLGPRDGTSLQNTGELFF. CDR3 in DNA: TGTGCCAGCAGCTTGGGTCCTCGGGACGGAACATCGCTTCAGAACACCGGGGAGCTGTTTTTT. The V and J genes are TRBV5-5 and TRBJ2-2, with D perhaps being TRBD1 or TRBD2 (5 bases each). CDR1 and CDR2 from the germline V gene are SGHKS and YYEKEE (reference sequence). CDR3 length: 21 residues. Deletions cut 0 bases from V and 1 base from J, with 25 bases between.

This clonotype was counted many times. The chain employs TRBV4-1 and TRBJ2-1, with D perhaps TRBD2 (5 bases). CDR1 is MGHRA, CDR2 YSYEKL, per germline. The CDR3 runs to 12 residues. Trimming left V 3 bases short and J 9 bases short, with 9 bases between. The CDR3 spells CASSQGSAEQFF. The CDR3 region has the DNA TGCGCCAGCAGCCAGGGTAGCGCTGAGCAGTTCTTC.

To note about this clonotype: A much larger clone sits a single nucleotide away, making a read error possible. V and J are TRBV6-2 or TRBV6-3 and TRBJ2-7; 7 bases align to TRBD1. This CDR3 is built from 15 residues. Trimming cost V 7 bases and J 1 base; bases outside gene matches: 10. In germline, CDR1 is MNHEY, CDR2 SVGEGT. The CDR3 DNA follows: TGTGCCAGCAAAGGCCGACAGGGTGCATCCTACGAGCAGTACTTC. Protein product: CASKGRQGASYEQYF.

This clonotype was counted many times. The gene calls are TRBV11-2 and TRBJ2-3; D remains unclear. V lost 2 bases to trimming and J lost 2 bases, with 11 bases between them. The CDR3 sequence is 15 residues long. Germline loops: CDR1 SGHAT, CDR2 FQNNGV. CDR3 DNA sequence: TGTGCCAGCAGCTTAATGGGAAGAGACACAGATACGCAGTATTTT. Translating gives CASSLMGRDTDTQYF.

This clonotype showed up just a few times. In nucleotides, the CDR3 is TGCAGCGTTGAAGATCGGGAGACTAGCCGCCGCACAGATACGCAGTATTTT. Amino acid sequence: CSVEDRETSRRTDTQYF. This chain connects TRBV29-1 to TRBJ2-3; 7 nucleotides match TRBD2. Germline CDR1 reads SQVTM; CDR2 reads ANQGSEA. This CDR3 spans 17 amino acids. The V gene end was trimmed by 0 bases and the J gene end by 1 base; junction bases not matched to a gene: 10.

The rearrangement uses TRBV2 and TRBJ2-7, with D unresolved. The CDR3 length is 13 residues. Germline V gene sequence: CDR1 SNHLY, CDR2 FYNNEI. Trimming shortened V by 4 bases and J by 5 bases, and 12 bases separated the two germline ends. Here the CDR3 DNA reads TGTGCCAGCAGTGGGGTAGGGTCTGACGAGCAGTACTTC. Its translation is CASSGVGSDEQYF.

This clonotype has a count of ten or more. This chain uses TRBV27 with TRBJ1-1; 8 bases fit TRBD1. The CDR3 is made up of 14 amino acids. V dropped 2 bases and J dropped 6; count of bases not matched to a gene: 5. Germline V gives CDR1 MNHEY, CDR2 SMNVEV (reference sequence). The CDR3 region has the DNA TGTGCCAGCAGTTTACTTCGGACAGGGTCTGAAGCTTTCTTT. Translation: CASSLLRTGSEAFF.

The chain joins TRBV5-1 to TRBJ2-5; D not certain. This CDR3 is built from 14 residues. Trimming stripped 4 bases from V and 1 base from J, with 11 bases between. Germline V gene lookup returns CDR1 SGHRS and CDR2 YFSETQ. In DNA, the CDR3 is TGCGCCAGCAGCACCGTGGGCGGCCAAGAGACCCAGTACTTC. Translating gives CASSTVGGQETQYF. Full variable domain (remainder filled in from reference TRBV5-1 and TRBJ2-5): KAGVTQTPRYLIKTRGQQVTLSCSPISGHRSVSWYQQTPGQGLQFLFEYFSETQRNKGNFPGRFSGRQFSNSRSEMNVSTLELGDSALYLCASSTVGGQETQYFGPGTRLLVL.

The chain combines TRBV27 with TRBJ2-1; 8 bases map to TRBD2. Germline CDR1 MNHEY, CDR2 SMNVEV (reference sequence). This CDR3 has 16 amino acids. J gave up 7 bases and V 2 bases, and 10 bases lay outside the gene matches. The CDR3 sequence is CASSLAGGATWNEQFF. As DNA, the CDR3 is TGTGCCAGCAGTTTAGCGGGGGGAGCTACCTGGAATGAGCAGTTCTTC.

This clonotype was seen many times. The chain recombines TRBV28 with TRBJ2-2, with unresolved D. The V gene's germline CDR1 is MDHEN and CDR2 SYDVKM. This CDR3 has 13 amino acids. V gave up 4 bases and J gave up 5 bases, with 8 bases separating them. This CDR3 is CASSYWATGELFF. DNA of the CDR3: TGTGCCAGCAGTTATTGGGCGACCGGGGAGCTGTTTTTT.

This clonotype has at least ten counts. This chain joins TRBV20-1 and TRBJ2-4; D is uncertain. Deletions cut 1 base from V and 0 bases from J, with 10 bases between. Germline V CDR1 and CDR2: DFQATT, SNEGSKA (reference sequence). The CDR3 is made up of 15 amino acids. CDR3 DNA: TGCAGTGCTAGAGCGCAGGCACTAGCCAAAAACATTCAGTACTTC. This gives the protein CSARAQALAKNIQYF.

The rearrangement links TRBV2 to TRBJ2-2; D is possibly TRBD1 (6 bases). The CDR3 length is 14 residues. Trimming removed 10 bases from V and 0 bases from J, with 12 bases in between. Germline V gene lookup returns CDR1 SNHLY and CDR2 FYNNEI. The CDR3 spells CATVRDTNTGELFF. The CDR3 region has the DNA TGTGCCACAGTCCGGGACACGAACACCGGGGAGCTGTTTTTT. Drawing the rest from reference TRBV2 and TRBJ2-2, the complete variable domain is EPEVTQTPSHQVTQMGQEVILRCVPISNHLYFYWYRQILGQKVEFLVSFYNNEISEKSEIFDDQFSVERPDGSNFTLKIRSTKLEDSAMYFCATVRDTNTGELFFGEGSRLTVL.

This clonotype was counted once. The junction shows a germline mismatch at one end, possibly a read error. This chain links TRBV20-1 with TRBJ2-7, with D possibly TRBD2 on 5 matching bases. Germline CDR1 reads DFQATT; CDR2 reads SNEGSKA (reference sequence). CDR3 size: 14 residues. In DNA, the CDR3 is TGCAATGCTATAGATTACTTCGGGGTCCACGAGCAGTACTTC. This translates into CNAIDYFGVHEQYF.

The V and J genes are TRBV28 and TRBJ2-7; D not certain. From germline, CDR1 is MDHEN and CDR2 SYDVKM. The CDR3 has 14 residues. V was shortened by 7 bases and J by 0 bases, with 13 bases between the two germline ends. DNA for the CDR3: TGTGCCAGCACCCCAGTACTATACTCCTACGAGCAGTACGTC. It yields the protein CASTPVLYSYEQYV.

The V gene is TRBV2, the J gene TRBJ2-5, with a possible D match to TRBD2 (5 bases). CDR1 SNHLY and CDR2 FYNNEI come from the germline V gene. Trimming took 5 bases from V and 1 from J, leaving 14 bases between them. The CDR3 has 15 amino acids. CDR3: CASSLGVVPQETQYF. CDR3 nucleotides: TGTGCCAGCAGTTTGGGAGTGGTTCCCCAAGAGACCCAGTACTTC.

This clonotype was detected many times. The chain couples TRBV20-1 to TRBJ1-1; possible D gene TRBD1, 5 bases. The CDR3 is 13 amino acids. V lost 3 bases and J lost 2, with 10 bases in between. CDR1 is DFQATT, CDR2 SNEGSKA, per germline (reference sequence). The CDR3 region is CSASRTGNTEAFF. The CDR3 region has the DNA TGCAGTGCTAGTCGTACAGGTAACACTGAAGCTTTCTTT.

The chain employs TRBV4-1 and TRBJ2-1; D is perhaps TRBD2 (5 bases). Germline values: CDR1 MGHRA, CDR2 YSYEKL. Trimming cost V 0 bases and J 6 bases, with 12 bases left between them. This CDR3 region has 15 residues. The CDR3 sequence is CASSQEEVKLNEQFF. The DNA for the CDR3 is TGCGCCAGCAGCCAAGAGGAGGTAAAGCTCAATGAGCAGTTCTTC.